This T cell receptor beta chain was captured by sequencing in a study of blood T cell repertoires in COVID-19. Germline values: CDR1 SGHNT, CDR2 YENEEA. This CDR3 spans 13 amino acids. The germline V and J ends were trimmed by 1 base and 6 bases, with 9 bases remaining between them. Per the original methods: For nucleated cells, counts were estimated from reference gene primer amplification. Sequencing used immunoSEQ multiplex PCR; TCRdb keeps in-frame clones, though not all of them. The D gene and trimming were derived from the DNA, and the V and J assignments and clone size from that table. The sample includes some 87,000 clones, more than 70% of them seen just once.

The sequenced sample consisted of peripheral blood. The chain carries TRBV11-3 and TRBJ1-1; D not resolved. This TCR was recovered from an elderly man with active or convalescent COVID-19. CDR3 nucleotide sequence: TGTGCCAGCAGCTTAGTGGGGAGCTCTGAAGCTTTCTTT. Protein: CASSLVGSSEAFF.